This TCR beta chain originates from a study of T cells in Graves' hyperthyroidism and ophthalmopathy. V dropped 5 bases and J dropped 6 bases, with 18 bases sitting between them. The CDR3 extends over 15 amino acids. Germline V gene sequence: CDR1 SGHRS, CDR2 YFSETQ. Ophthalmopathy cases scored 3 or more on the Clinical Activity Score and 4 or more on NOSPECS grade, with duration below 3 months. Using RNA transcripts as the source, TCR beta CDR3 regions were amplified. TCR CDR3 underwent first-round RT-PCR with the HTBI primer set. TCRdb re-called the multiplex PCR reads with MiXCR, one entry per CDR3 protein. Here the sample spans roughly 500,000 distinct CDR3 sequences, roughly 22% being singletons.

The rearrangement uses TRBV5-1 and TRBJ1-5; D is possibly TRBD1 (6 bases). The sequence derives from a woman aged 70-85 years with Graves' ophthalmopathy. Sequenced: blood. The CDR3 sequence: CASSLGGTSGQPQHF. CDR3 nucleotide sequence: TGCGCCAGCAGTCTAGGGGGGACATCTGGTCAGCCCCAGCATTTT.